This T cell receptor beta chain was recovered during a study of cytomegalovirus exposure and HLA in healthy donors. Study findings and constraints: Apparent HLA restriction characterized most CMV-associated TCR beta chains in a later analysis.

Trimming removed 3 bases from V and 3 bases from J; junction bases left unmatched: 15. Germline V gene lookup returns CDR1 GTSNPN and CDR2 SVGIG (reference sequence). This CDR3 has 17 residues. PCR primers comprised 60 Vbeta and 13 Jbeta primers. Clones were read by immunoSEQ multiplex PCR, and TCRdb kept only the in-frame ones, dropping some. Reported are some 160,000 clones; the ten largest clones contain under 2.5%. Regarding this clone: Its antigen is unknown.

The rearrangement links TRBV30 to TRBJ1-2; TRBD1 agrees at 8 bases. Sequencing used PBMCs. This sequence originates from a man aged 25-45 years in good health and CMV-seronegative. Here the CDR3 reads CAWRVPGQAGSYYGYTF. CDR3 bases: TGTGCCTGGAGAGTCCCGGGACAGGCCGGCAGTTACTATGGCTACACCTTC.